This T cell receptor beta chain was observed in a study of Ad26.COV2.S vaccination and SARS-CoV-2 variants. Specified treatment: around 19 received Ad26.COV2.S at low or high dose, single or two shots; roughly five received placebo; per-sample allocation not given. Samples were taken on day 63 after the first vaccine or placebo injection. Germline CDR1 GTSNPN, CDR2 SVGIG (reference sequence). The V end was cut by 4 bases, the J end by 2 bases, with 12 bases between. The CDR3 is 15 residues long. The method was immunoSEQ multiplex PCR; TCRdb's version includes in-frame clones alone and lacks a portion of them. The sample shows approximately 460,000 clones, 89% of them seen only once.

The input for sequencing was peripheral blood, taken in a trial of Ad26.COV2.S vaccine versus placebo. The TCR was taken from a person aged 18 to 59 who received the Ad26.COV2.S COVID-19 vaccine or a placebo. This sequence joins TRBV30 and TRBJ1-6, with D perhaps TRBD1 (5 bases). The CDR3 loop is CAWTRRATYNSPLHF. In DNA form, the CDR3 reads TGTGCCTGGACCCGCAGGGCCACCTATAATTCACCCCTCCACTTT.